These 24 T cell receptor beta chains were all obtained from the same sample, sequenced in a study of T cell responses to AZD1222 COVID-19 vaccine. This table comes from immunoSEQ multiplex PCR, and its TCRdb copy is limited to in-frame clones, with some not included. The sample has about 73,000 clones; approximately 92% are singletons. The specimen was peripheral blood, collected 28 days after the second AZD1222 dose. The receptors shown here come from an adult who received the AZD1222 COVID-19 vaccine.

This clone was seen a single time. The CDR3 bases are TGTGCCAGCAGTATAGCGCATTTT. Amino acid sequence: CASSIAHF. The rearrangement uses TRBV3-1 (or the pseudogene TRBV3-2) and TRBJ1-5; D is undetermined. CDR1 is LGHDT and CDR2 is YNNKEL in the germline V gene (reference sequence). V shed 6 bases and J shed 15 bases, with 6 bases lying between them. The CDR3 has 8 amino acids.

V usage is TRBV28 and J usage is TRBJ1-5, with D possibly matching TRBD1 (6 bases). The germline V and J ends were trimmed by 3 bases and 0 bases, with 12 bases remaining between them. Per the germline V gene, CDR1 is MDHEN and CDR2 is SYDVKM. CDR3 size: 16 residues. The CDR3 DNA reads as TGTGCCAGCAGTTTTAGGACAGAATATAGCAATCAGCCCCAGCATTTT. It yields the protein CASSFRTEYSNQPQHF.

This clone was recorded once. The genes are TRBV27 and TRBJ1-2; D is possibly TRBD1 (5 bases). Trimming removed 3 bases from V and 3 bases from J, with 8 bases in between. The CDR3 is 13 residues long. The germline CDR1 and CDR2 sequences are MNHEY and SMNVEV (reference sequence). The CDR3 loop is CASSFEGDYGYTF. The CDR3 DNA follows: TGTGCCAGCAGTTTTGAAGGGGACTATGGCTACACCTTC.

The rearrangement uses TRBV19 and TRBJ2-3, with TRBD2 matching over 9 bases. This CDR3 region has 17 residues. Losses at the gene ends were 3 bases for V and 2 bases for J; bases not matched to a gene: 9. Germline V gene data show CDR1 as LNHDA and CDR2 as SQIVND (reference sequence). This chain's CDR3 is CASSISLAGIPTDTQYF. Written as DNA, the CDR3 is TGTGCCAGTAGTATTTCCCTAGCGGGGATACCCACAGATACGCAGTATTTT. The full variable domain, its missing parts supplied by reference TRBV19 and TRBJ2-3, is DGGITQSPKYLFRKEGQNVTLSCEQNLNHDAMYWYRQDPGQGLRLIYYSQIVNDFQKGDIAEGYSVSREKKESFPLTVTSAQKNPTAFYLCASSISLAGIPTDTQYFGPGTRLTVL.

This sequence joins TRBV19 and TRBJ2-7, with D possibly matching TRBD2 (7 bases). Trimming took 4 bases from V and 2 from J, leaving 15 bases between them. Germline V gene lookup returns CDR1 LNHDA and CDR2 SQIVND (reference sequence). The CDR3 is 15 amino acids. The CDR3 DNA reads TGTGCCAGTAGTACCCGGGGGAGGGGGGCCTACGAGCAGTACTTC. Its translation is CASSTRGRGAYEQYF.

The genes are TRBV6-1 and TRBJ1-4; no reliable D call. Between the trimmed V and J ends, which lost 3 bases and 6 bases, there was a span of 11 bases. The length of the CDR3 is 14 residues. Germline CDR1 reads MNHNS; CDR2 reads SASEGT. CDR3 sequence: CASSESGLDEKLFF. DNA of the CDR3: TGTGCCAGCAGTGAGAGTGGTTTAGATGAAAAACTGTTTTTT.

This clone appeared a single time. CDR3 sequence (DNA): TGTGCCAGCAGCAGGGGGCAAAGCTACGAGCAGTACTTC. Its protein is CASSRGQSYEQYF. V and J are TRBV3-1 (or the pseudogene TRBV3-2) and TRBJ2-7; 7 positions agree with TRBD1. Germline trimming cut 5 bases from V and 3 bases from J; bases unmatched to any gene: 4. The germline V gene encodes CDR1 LGHDT and CDR2 YNNKEL (reference sequence). The CDR3 sequence is 13 residues long.

A single count supports this clone. The rearrangement uses TRBV14 and TRBJ2-7; 10 bases align to TRBD1. Germline trimming cut 3 bases from V and 2 bases from J; bases unmatched to any gene: 4. Germline V gene lookup returns CDR1 SGHDN and CDR2 FVKESK. This CDR3 region has 15 residues. The CDR3 DNA reads as TGTGCCAGCAGCCATGCCGGGACAGGGGCCTACGAGCAGTACGTC. Its protein product is CASSHAGTGAYEQYV.

The chain employs TRBV19 and TRBJ1-5; maybe TRBD1 (5 bases). V lost 6 bases and J lost 6, with 15 bases in between. Per the germline V gene, CDR1 is LNHDA and CDR2 is SQIVND (reference sequence). This CDR3 comprises 14 residues. CDR3 in amino acids: CASSLRDLGQPQHF. The CDR3 DNA is TGTGCCAGTAGCCTCAGGGACTTAGGTCAGCCCCAGCATTTT. The variable domain in full, completed from reference TRBV19 and TRBJ1-5, reads DGGITQSPKYLFRKEGQNVTLSCEQNLNHDAMYWYRQDPGQGLRLIYYSQIVNDFQKGDIAEGYSVSREKKESFPLTVTSAQKNPTAFYLCASSLRDLGQPQHFGDGTRLSIL.

V gene TRBV18 combines with J gene TRBJ1-3; 8 nucleotides align to TRBD1. The junction had 2 bases not matched to a gene; V was cut back by 1 base and J by 3 bases. The CDR3 is 15 amino acids. Germline loops: CDR1 KGHSH, CDR2 LQKENI. The CDR3 DNA is TGTGCCAGCTCACCACTGGACAGGGATGGAAACACCATATATTTT. As protein: CASSPLDRDGNTIYF.

For the CDR3, the DNA is TGTGCCAGCAGTTTGTTGCGGGCCGGGGGCACTGAAGCTTTCTTT. It encodes CASSLLRAGGTEAFF. The chain carries TRBV6-2 or TRBV6-3 and TRBJ1-1; perhaps TRBD1 as D (5 bases). The CDR3 is made up of 15 amino acids. Deletions cut 4 bases from V and 4 bases from J, with 16 bases between. Germline V lookup: CDR1 MNHEY, CDR2 SVGEGT.

This chain joins TRBV5-1 and TRBJ2-7; D is possibly TRBD1 or TRBD2 (5 bases each). This CDR3 region has 15 residues. Germline lookup yields CDR1 SGHRS and CDR2 YFSETQ. Trimming cost V 0 bases and J 2 bases, with 12 bases left between them. The CDR3, as DNA: TGCGCCAGCAGCTTGGGAGTCCAGGGACCCTACGAGCAGTACTTC. This translates into CASSLGVQGPYEQYF.

The J gene is TRBJ2-1, the V gene TRBV20-1; D is ambiguous. The CDR3 contains 11 residues. Per the germline V gene, CDR1 is DFQATT and CDR2 is SNEGSKA (reference sequence). Deletions cut 2 bases from V and 9 bases from J, with 8 bases between. The DNA for the CDR3 is TGCAGTGCTAGACAGGTTGGTGAGCAGTTCTTC. Its translation is CSARQVGEQFF.

The chain recombines TRBV4-3 with TRBJ1-3; D remains ambiguous. The germline V gene encodes CDR1 LGHNA and CDR2 YSLEER. The CDR3 covers 14 residues. The ends were cut back, 0 bases at V and 3 bases at J, with 6 bases in the middle. In nucleotides, the CDR3 is TGCGCCAGCAGCCAAGAACTTTTTGGAAACACCATATATTTT. Amino acids: CASSQELFGNTIYF.

The J gene is TRBJ2-1, the V gene TRBV5-8; 8 bases are a match to TRBD1. J gave up 7 bases and V 0 bases, and 12 bases lay outside the gene matches. The CDR3 length is 17 residues. Germline CDR1 reads SGHTS; CDR2 reads YDEGEE. This CDR3 is CASSLEVGQGARNEQFF. DNA of the CDR3: TGTGCCAGCAGCTTGGAGGTCGGGCAGGGGGCGAGGAATGAGCAGTTCTTC.

This rearrangement joins TRBV16 to TRBJ1-6; perhaps TRBD1 as D (5 bases). The CDR3 extends over 15 amino acids. The V and J ends lost 3 bases and 9 bases respectively, with 15 bases between them. Germline CDR1 KGHSY, CDR2 FQNENV. The CDR3 bases are TGTGCCAGCAGCCACCCGAAGGCAGGGAGTTCACCCCTCCACTTT. Translating gives CASSHPKAGSSPLHF.

This clone has a handful of counts. This chain joins TRBV6-2 or TRBV6-3 and TRBJ1-1; tentative D call: TRBD1 (6 bases). CDR1 is MNHEY, CDR2 SVGEGT, per germline. The CDR3 is made up of 18 amino acids. Trimming took off 2 bases at V and 4 bases at J, with 23 bases between the two ends. CDR3 region: CASSYIQGVTVLTTEAFF. As DNA, the CDR3 is TGTGCCAGCAGTTACATACAGGGAGTAACAGTGTTGACCACTGAAGCTTTCTTT.

The chain carries TRBV6-5 and TRBJ1-3; D is uncertain. With 0 bases removed from V and 2 bases from J, the gap between germline ends came to 8 bases. From germline, CDR1 is MNHEY and CDR2 SVGAGI. There are 15 residues in the CDR3. The CDR3 region has the DNA TGTGCCAGCAGTTACTCAGGCAGCGCTGGAAACACCATATATTTT. It yields the protein CASSYSGSAGNTIYF.

The CDR3 coding sequence is TGCGCCAGCAGCTCCCACGGGGACAGGGGGCTTAATGAGCAGTTCTTC. The encoded protein is CASSSHGDRGLNEQFF. V is TRBV5-1 and J is TRBJ2-1; 12 bases line up with TRBD1. The V gene end was trimmed by 3 bases and the J gene end by 7 bases; junction bases not matched to a gene: 8. The CDR3 totals 16 residues. CDR1 is SGHRS and CDR2 is YFSETQ in the germline V gene.

The chain links TRBV23-1 to TRBJ1-2; tentative D call: TRBD1 (5 bases). TRBV23-1 is sorted into the ORF group, with uncertain function. Trimming cost V 2 bases and J 2 bases, with 21 bases left between them. The CDR3 covers 18 residues. The chain's CDR3 is CASSQRAKTGTENYGYTF. CDR3 coding DNA: TGCGCCAGCAGTCAACGAGCGAAGACCGGGACCGAGAACTATGGCTACACCTTC.

The chain employs TRBV15 and TRBJ2-1, with a tentative D call TRBD1 (5 bases). There are 15 residues in the CDR3. CDR1 and CDR2 (germline): LNHNV, YYDKDF (reference sequence). V lost 8 bases to trimming and J lost 0 bases, with 14 bases between them. CDR3 DNA: TGTGCCACCCAACCCGACAGATCCTCCTACAATGAGCAGTTCTTC. This codes for CATQPDRSSYNEQFF.

The chain links TRBV28 to TRBJ1-2; 9 nucleotides line up with TRBD1. The trim removed 7 bases at V and 3 bases at J, leaving 9 bases unmatched. The CDR3 length is 15 residues. Germline-derived CDR1 and CDR2 are MDHEN and SYDVKM. The CDR3, as DNA: TGTGCCAGCACCCCGACAGGGGGGGCACACTATGGCTACACCTTC. Residues: CASTPTGGAHYGYTF.

This clone has a handful of counts. J is TRBJ1-2 and V is TRBV30; D is ambiguous. The V gene lost 3 bases and the J gene lost 8 bases, with 10 bases spanning the gap. The germline V gene encodes CDR1 GTSNPN and CDR2 SVGIG (reference sequence). The length of the CDR3 is 11 residues. The CDR3 loop is CAWRRERGYTF. Here the CDR3 DNA reads TGTGCCTGGAGGAGGGAGAGGGGCTACACCTTC.

This clone was counted between two and nine times. The chain is built from TRBV11-2 and TRBJ2-3, with D tentatively TRBD1 (5 bases). Trimming left V 4 bases short and J 3 bases short, with 17 bases between. This CDR3 has 16 residues. The germline gives CDR1 SGHAT, CDR2 FQNNGV. The CDR3 bases are TGTGCCAGCAGCTCACAGGATTACGTGGCAACAGATACGCAGTATTTT. Its protein is CASSSQDYVATDTQYF.